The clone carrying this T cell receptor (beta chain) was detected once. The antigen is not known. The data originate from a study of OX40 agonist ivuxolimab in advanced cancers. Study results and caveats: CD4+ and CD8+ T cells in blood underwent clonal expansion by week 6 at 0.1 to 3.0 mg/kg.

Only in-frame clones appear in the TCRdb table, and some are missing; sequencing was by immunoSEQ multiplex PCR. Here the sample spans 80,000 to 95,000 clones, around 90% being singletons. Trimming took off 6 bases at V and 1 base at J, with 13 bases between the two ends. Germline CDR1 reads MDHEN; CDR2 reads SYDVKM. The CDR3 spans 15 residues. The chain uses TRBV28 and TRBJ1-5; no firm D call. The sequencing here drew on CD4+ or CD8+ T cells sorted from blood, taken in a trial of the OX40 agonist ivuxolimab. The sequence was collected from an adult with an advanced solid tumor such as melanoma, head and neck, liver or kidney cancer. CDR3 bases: TGTGCCAGCAGCCCCGTCCTGGGGAGCAATCAGCCCCAGCATTTT. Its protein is CASSPVLGSNQPQHF.